Presented here are 27 T cell receptor beta chains from one specimen sequenced in a study of blood T cell repertoires in COVID-19. Produced via immunoSEQ multiplex PCR; TCRdb's table is partial and in-frame only. The data show hundreds of thousands of clones, less than 85% seen once. The sample taken for sequencing was peripheral blood. The receptors derive from a woman aged 70-85 years with active or convalescent COVID-19.

The rearrangement links TRBV5-5 to TRBJ1-5; a possible D gene is TRBD1 (6 bases). The germline V gene has CDR1 SGHKS and CDR2 YYEKEE (reference sequence). Trimming left V 4 bases short and J 0 bases short, with 11 bases between. This CDR3 is 15 amino acids long. DNA for the CDR3: TGTGCCAGCAGCCTTACAGGGAATAGCAATCAGCCCCAGCATTTT. Translating gives CASSLTGNSNQPQHF.

The V call is TRBV24-1, the J call TRBJ2-3, with a weak D call TRBD1 (6 bases). Germline V gives CDR1 KGHDR, CDR2 SFDVKD. Trimming removed 3 bases at V and 2 bases at J, with 17 bases between. The CDR3 covers 17 residues. Here the CDR3 reads CATSDRFQGIFTDTQYF. The CDR3 DNA sequence: TGTGCCACCAGTGATCGGTTTCAGGGGATTTTCACAGATACGCAGTATTTT.

This chain uses TRBV2 with TRBJ1-1; perhaps TRBD1 as D (5 bases). The CDR3 extends over 15 amino acids. Germline V gene data show CDR1 as SNHLY and CDR2 as FYNNEI. Trimming stripped 7 bases from V and 1 base from J, with 16 bases between. This CDR3 is CASTSPEGKNTEAFF. The CDR3 coding sequence is TGTGCCAGCACCTCCCCGGAGGGGAAGAACACTGAAGCTTTCTTT.

This clone was detected only once. This chain joins TRBV5-4 and TRBJ1-1, with D possibly TRBD1 on 6 matching bases. The germline V gene has CDR1 SGHNT and CDR2 YYREEE (reference sequence). This CDR3 spans 16 amino acids. V was pared by 1 base and J by 0 bases, with 13 bases between. CDR3 in DNA: TGTGCCAGCAGCTTGTTTCCAGGGGCGATGAACACTGAAGCTTTCTTT. This gives the protein CASSLFPGAMNTEAFF.

V gene TRBV10-3 combines with J gene TRBJ2-7, with unresolved D. The CDR3 length is 12 residues. The germline V gene has CDR1 ENHRY and CDR2 SYGVKD. Trimming left V 4 bases short and J 2 bases short, with 6 bases between. The CDR3 sequence: CAISALAYEQYF. In DNA form, the CDR3 reads TGTGCCATCAGTGCTTTAGCCTACGAGCAGTACTTC.

This chain uses TRBV12-5 with TRBJ1-4, with 9 bases matching TRBD1. CDR1 LGHNT and CDR2 FRNRAP come from the germline V gene. V lost 5 bases, J lost 8 bases, and 9 bases stayed unmatched. The CDR3 has 15 amino acids. CDR3: CASGHRDREREKLFF. The CDR3 DNA reads as TGTGCTAGTGGTCACCGGGACAGGGAGAGAGAAAAACTGTTTTTT.

J is TRBJ1-2 and V is TRBV18; 7 bases line up with TRBD1. V trimming: 10 bases; J trimming: 7 bases; junction bases outside the gene matches: 9. Germline V gene lookup returns CDR1 KGHSH and CDR2 LQKENI. The CDR3 extends over 12 amino acids. The CDR3 coding sequence is TGTGCCATCCCGGACAGGAGGGGTGGCTACACCTTC. Translation: CAIPDRRGGYTF.

This clone was seen once. The chain uses TRBV6-5 and TRBJ1-1; D possibly corresponds to TRBD1 (5 bases). V lost 8 bases and J lost 6, with 10 bases in between. CDR3 size: 11 residues. From germline, CDR1 is MNHEY and CDR2 SVGAGI. This CDR3 is CASVGVAEAFF. CDR3 DNA sequence: TGTGCCAGCGTAGGGGTCGCTGAAGCTTTCTTT.

V and J are TRBV2 and TRBJ2-2; 8 nucleotides line up with TRBD1. With V trimmed by 8 bases and J by 7 bases, 9 bases remained unmatched. This CDR3 is built from 14 residues. Germline CDR1 reads SNHLY; CDR2 reads FYNNEI. The CDR3 loop reads CASHRTGQDGELFF. CDR3 sequence (DNA): TGTGCCAGCCATCGGACAGGGCAAGACGGGGAGCTGTTTTTT.

The DNA for the CDR3 is TGCGCCAGCAGCTTGGGGCAGGGGGGCTACAATGAGCAGTTCTTC. Translated, it gives CASSLGQGGYNEQFF. The chain links TRBV5-1 to TRBJ2-1, with TRBD1 as a possible D gene (7 bases). The CDR3 runs 15 residues. Trimming removed 0 bases from V and 3 bases from J, with 10 bases in between. Per germline, CDR1 SGHRS and CDR2 YFSETQ.

The rearrangement links TRBV4-1 to TRBJ1-5, with 9 nucleotides matching TRBD1. With 1 base clipped from V and 0 bases from J, the junction kept 7 bases outside the gene matches. Germline CDR1 reads MGHRA; CDR2 reads YSYEKL. The length of the CDR3 is 18 residues. CDR3 loop: CASSQGTGGVGSNQPQHF. Here the CDR3 DNA reads TGCGCCAGCAGCCAAGGAACAGGGGGCGTGGGTAGCAATCAGCCCCAGCATTTT.

The chain has TRBV5-1 and TRBJ2-7; 7 bases are shared with TRBD2. V lost 0 bases, J lost 6 bases, and 6 bases stayed unmatched. This CDR3 region has 14 residues. The germline V gene encodes CDR1 SGHRS and CDR2 YFSETQ. The CDR3 spells CASSLERLASEQYF. DNA for the CDR3: TGCGCCAGCAGCTTGGAAAGACTAGCTAGCGAGCAGTACTTC.

This clone showed up just once. The rearrangement joins TRBV9 to TRBJ2-1; D might be TRBD1 (5 bases). The CDR3 length is 14 residues. V lost 3 bases and J lost 2, with 9 bases in between. From germline, CDR1 is SGDLS and CDR2 YYNGEE. The CDR3 is CASSAGQTYNEQFF. The CDR3 DNA reads as TGTGCCAGCAGCGCCGGACAAACCTACAATGAGCAGTTCTTC. Full variable domain (outside the CDR3, taken from reference TRBV9 and TRBJ2-1): DSGVTQTPKHLITATGQRVTLRCSPRSGDLSVYWYQQSLDQGLQFLIQYYNGEERAKGNILERFSAQQFPDLHSELNLSSLELGDSALYFCASSAGQTYNEQFFGPGTRLTVL.

The J gene is TRBJ2-5, the V gene TRBV14; 12 bases map to TRBD2. After removal of 4 bases from V and 4 bases from J, the junction contained 4 bases not matched to a gene. CDR1 is SGHDN, CDR2 FVKESK, per germline. The CDR3 consists of 15 residues. The CDR3 loop reads CASSRRLAGVETQYF. CDR3 in DNA: TGTGCCAGCAGCCGCCGACTAGCGGGAGTAGAGACCCAGTACTTC.

This chain uses TRBV18 with TRBJ2-5, with 9 bases identical to TRBD2. V lost 3 bases and J lost 4; bases outside the gene matches: 0. Germline V CDR1 and CDR2: KGHSH, LQKENI. The CDR3 sequence is 13 residues long. CDR3 DNA sequence: TGTGCCAGCTCACCTAGCGGGGGAGAGACCCAGTACTTC. Its protein is CASSPSGGETQYF.

V usage is TRBV5-1 and J usage is TRBJ2-3; D perhaps matches TRBD2 (6 bases). The CDR3 runs 16 residues. CDR1 and CDR2 (germline): SGHRS, YFSETQ. Trimming pared 4 bases from V and 2 bases from J, leaving 17 bases between. CDR3 protein: CASSLGLSGVTDTQYF. In DNA form, the CDR3 reads TGCGCCAGCAGCCTCGGGTTGTCGGGAGTCACAGATACGCAGTATTTT.

J is TRBJ2-7 and V is TRBV30, with 7 bases aligning to TRBD1. Germline V gene sequence: CDR1 GTSNPN, CDR2 SVGIG (reference sequence). This CDR3 has 13 residues. Losses at the gene ends were 7 bases for V and 0 bases for J; bases not matched to a gene: 6. The CDR3: CASTTGSSYEQYF. CDR3 nucleotides: TGTGCCTCTACGACAGGGAGCTCCTACGAGCAGTACTTC.

This clone was found once. The chain joins TRBV7-2 to TRBJ1-6; D unclear. The CDR3 length is 13 residues. Trimming took off 1 base at V and 8 bases at J, with 6 bases between the two ends. Germline V gives CDR1 SGHTA, CDR2 FQGNSA. The CDR3: CASSLVAYSPLHF. CDR3 DNA sequence: TGTGCCAGCAGCTTAGTGGCTTATTCACCCCTCCACTTT.

This sequence joins TRBV7-8 and TRBJ2-5; D is uncertain. V gave up 6 bases and J gave up 3 bases, with 11 bases separating them. Per the germline V gene, CDR1 is SGHVS and CDR2 is FQNEAQ. The CDR3 extends over 13 amino acids. CDR3 protein: CASSLRRKETQYF. The CDR3 DNA sequence: TGTGCCAGCAGTCTTAGGCGGAAAGAGACCCAGTACTTC.

The chain combines TRBV9 with TRBJ2-1; TRBD2 might be the D (6 bases). Per germline, CDR1 SGDLS and CDR2 YYNGEE. V lost 0 bases and J lost 9, with 13 bases in between. The CDR3 is made up of 14 amino acids. The CDR3 bases are TGTGCCAGCAGCGTAGCCCCTAGCGAGGGTGAGCAGTTCTTC. Protein product: CASSVAPSEGEQFF.

CDR3 protein: CAISESTQGAEAFF. Here the CDR3 DNA reads TGTGCCATCAGTGAGTCTACGCAGGGGGCTGAAGCTTTCTTT. The chain is built from TRBV10-3 and TRBJ1-1, with 7 bases that match TRBD1. V lost 0 bases and J lost 6; bases outside the gene matches: 4. Germline V gene lookup returns CDR1 ENHRY and CDR2 SYGVKD. The CDR3 spans 14 residues.

The chain recombines TRBV29-1 with TRBJ1-2; D is possibly TRBD1 (6 bases). Trimming left V 6 bases short and J 2 bases short, with 13 bases between. Looked up from germline, CDR1 is SQVTM and CDR2 is ANQGSEA. This CDR3 contains 13 residues. The CDR3 reads CSVLGQLNYGYTF. The CDR3 bases are TGCAGCGTCCTCGGACAGCTGAACTATGGCTACACCTTC.

The rearrangement joins TRBV5-1 to TRBJ1-1; tentative D call: TRBD1 (5 bases). CDR3 length equals 16 residues. Germline CDR1 and CDR2: SGHRS and YFSETQ. V lost 5 bases and J 5 bases, leaving 22 bases between the germline ends. CDR3 region: CASSSRVSGEKTEAFF. The CDR3 DNA reads as TGCGCCAGCAGTTCTCGGGTCTCGGGGGAAAAGACTGAAGCTTTCTTT.

The J gene is TRBJ1-1, the V gene TRBV5-4; no reliable D call. Trimming stripped 0 bases from V and 1 base from J, with 19 bases between. CDR3 length: 18 residues. Per germline, CDR1 SGHNT and CDR2 YYREEE (reference sequence). The CDR3 loop reads CASSLGPFGVSGNTEAFF. CDR3 in DNA: TGTGCCAGCAGCTTGGGTCCCTTCGGTGTATCGGGGAACACTGAAGCTTTCTTT.

This clone was recorded once. This chain joins TRBV5-1 and TRBJ2-1; D is unclear. This CDR3 is built from 12 residues. Germline-derived CDR1 and CDR2 are SGHRS and YFSETQ. V lost 3 bases and J lost 7, with 8 bases in between. The CDR3 spells CASSSYPNEQFF. As DNA, the CDR3 is TGCGCCAGCAGCTCCTACCCAAATGAGCAGTTCTTC.

In this sample, this clone turned up once. The chain uses TRBV9 and TRBJ2-7; TRBD1 agrees at 9 bases. The CDR3 covers 14 residues. Germline CDR1 is SGDLS and CDR2 is YYNGEE. J was trimmed by 4 bases and V by 4 bases; bases with no gene match: 6. Written as DNA, the CDR3 is TGTGCCAGCAGCCCGCGGACAGGGGTATACGAGCAGTACTTC. Amino acids: CASSPRTGVYEQYF.

The chain couples TRBV11-2 to TRBJ2-7; TRBD2 might be the D (6 bases). Germline CDR1 reads SGHAT; CDR2 reads FQNNGV. The CDR3 runs to 15 residues. Trimming removed 5 bases from V and 7 bases from J, with 21 bases in between. For the CDR3, the DNA is TGTGCCAGCAGCCAGAGCCTAGCGAGTGGGGTGGAGCAGTACTTC. It encodes CASSQSLASGVEQYF.